A single T cell receptor beta chain is shown here with its context. In the authors' methods: Scientists estimated how many nucleated cells there were by amplifying reference gene primers. Here immunoSEQ multiplex PCR was the method, and the copy in TCRdb shows in-frame clones only, minus some. The V and J calls and clone size were taken over from that table, and D and trimming were inferred from the DNA. The sample includes almost 200,000 clones, 85% of them seen just once. The data belong to a study of blood T cell repertoires in COVID-19. Looking at the study overall: COVID-19 samples from acute and convalescent phases originated in the United States, Italy and Spain. Sources were T cells, B-cell-depleted T cells, or PBMCs; the material itself was cDNA or gDNA.

Patients from Seattle were sampled longitudinally, starting during active infection. This CDR3 has 18 residues. The trim removed 5 bases at V and 2 bases at J, leaving 9 bases unmatched. The germline CDR1 and CDR2 sequences are SGHAT and FQNNGV. The origin of this receptor is a man between 60 and 75 years old with COVID-19, enrolled during active disease. The rearrangement uses TRBV11-2 and TRBJ1-6; 10 nucleotides align to TRBD1. The material sequenced was peripheral blood. CDR3 nucleotides: TGTGCCAGCAGCCAACCCCCCGGACAGGGGGCCTATAATTCACCCCTCCACTTT. Translating gives CASSQPPGQGAYNSPLHF.